This T cell receptor beta chain originates from a study of T cells in tumors after PD-1 blockade. Input was about 616 ng to 6,500 ng of genomic DNA from tumor or blood. Overall study results and limits: Peripheral recruitment is suggested, as some novel exhausted tumor clones were in pre-treatment blood.

TCRdb's copy holds only in-frame clones and misses some; the assay was immunoSEQ multiplex PCR. The sample consists of more than 40,000 clones, 79% of them appearing once. As to this clone: Its antigen is still unknown.

Trimming took off 2 bases at V and 4 bases at J, with 11 bases between the two ends. The CDR3 is 14 amino acids. Germline-derived CDR1 and CDR2 are MGHRA and YSYEKL. This sequence joins TRBV4-1 and TRBJ2-5; D may be TRBD2 (5 bases). The clonotype was recovered from a human donor with advanced basal cell or squamous cell carcinoma (not recorded which). The sample consisted of PBMCs, taken before anti-PD-1 therapy. CDR3 DNA: TGCGCCAGCAGCCAACCTTGGGAGTTAGAGACCCAGTACTTC. Amino acids: CASSQPWELETQYF.